Shown below are 3 T cell receptor beta chains from a single sample sequenced in a study of CD8+CD57+ T cells in acquired aplastic anemia. Genomic DNA acted as the template from which TCR beta VDJ combination and CDR3 sequence profiling were carried out. TCRdb reprocessed the reads with MiXCR, giving one entry per CDR3 protein. The data show 350,000 to 450,000 distinct CDR3 sequences, about two thirds seen once. Sample: sorted CD4+, CD8+, or CD8+CD57+ T cells (not recorded which) from PBMCs. The receptors were gathered from a human donor in good health, serving as a control.

This clonotype was counted once. The chain links TRBV5-4 to TRBJ1-6; tentative D call: TRBD1 (5 bases). Germline V gives CDR1 SGHNT, CDR2 YYREEE (reference sequence). This CDR3 has 15 residues. With 5 bases removed from V and 10 bases from J, the gap between germline ends came to 19 bases. The CDR3 DNA follows: TGTGCCAGCAGTTTAGCGGGGGGGTCTCCATCACCCCTCCACTTT. It translates to CASSLAGGSPSPLHF.

This chain joins TRBV6-2 or TRBV6-3 and TRBJ1-5; TRBD1 matches 8 bases. Germline CDR1 and CDR2: MNHEY and SVGEGT. This CDR3 has 18 amino acids. V dropped 2 bases and J dropped 0; count of bases not matched to a gene: 9. The CDR3 region has the DNA TGTGCCAGCAGTTACGGGGGACAGGAATACTATAGCAATCAGCCCCAGCATTTT. It specifies CASSYGGQEYYSNQPQHF.

This clonotype came up many times. This chain connects TRBV12-3 or TRBV12-4 to TRBJ2-3; TRBD2 aligns across 9 bases. The CDR3 contains 17 residues. V lost 5 bases and J lost 6; bases outside the gene matches: 15. CDR3 amino acids: CASSLSPGGGAPDTQYF. CDR3 DNA sequence: TGTGCCAGCAGTCTGTCTCCAGGCGGGGGGGCCCCCGATACGCAGTATTTT.